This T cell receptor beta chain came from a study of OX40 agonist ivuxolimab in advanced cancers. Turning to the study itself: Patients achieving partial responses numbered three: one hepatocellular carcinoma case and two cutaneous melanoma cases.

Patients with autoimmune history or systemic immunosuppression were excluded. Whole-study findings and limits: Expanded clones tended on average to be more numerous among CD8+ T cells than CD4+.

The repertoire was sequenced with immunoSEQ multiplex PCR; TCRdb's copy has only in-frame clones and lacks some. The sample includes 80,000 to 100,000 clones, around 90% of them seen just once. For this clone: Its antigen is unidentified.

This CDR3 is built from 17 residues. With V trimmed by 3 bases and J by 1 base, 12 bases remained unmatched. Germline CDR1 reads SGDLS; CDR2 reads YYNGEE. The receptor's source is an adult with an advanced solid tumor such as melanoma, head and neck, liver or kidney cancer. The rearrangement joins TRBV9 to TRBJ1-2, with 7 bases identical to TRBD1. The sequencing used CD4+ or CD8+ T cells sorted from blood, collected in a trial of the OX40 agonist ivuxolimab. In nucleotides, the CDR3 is TGTGCCAGCAGCGCACTATATACAGGGGAAGATAACTATGGCTACACCTTC. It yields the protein CASSALYTGEDNYGYTF.